The sample holds a few counts of the clone carrying this T cell receptor (beta chain). The target antigen is unknown. The source of the sample is a study of STAT3 mutations in large granular lymphocyte leukemia. Turning to the study itself: Roughly 44% of treated T-LGLL patients showed hematologic response to immunosuppression. Study-level findings and limits: Variable sampling intervals and differing treatment regimens complicated linking therapy response to TCR clonal burden changes. Some patients had dominant TCR clones larger than their STAT3 mutant burden. At least one immunodominant TCR beta clonotype appeared in every T-cell large granular lymphocyte leukemia patient.

The assay was immunoSEQ multiplex PCR, and TCRdb's table has in-frame clones only and misses some. The table has roughly 6,500 clones, less than 75% seen once. Trimming left V 1 base short and J 4 bases short, with 2 bases between. Germline assignment: CDR1 GTSNPN and CDR2 SVGIG (reference sequence). The CDR3 spans 12 residues. The sample taken for sequencing was peripheral blood mononuclear cells. The TCR was taken from a boy between 10 and 17 years old with T-cell large granular lymphocyte leukemia. Some clones in this sample may be carry-over from other donors' samples. The chain couples TRBV30 to TRBJ1-6; D not resolved. This CDR3 is CAWSGYNSPLHF. CDR3 sequence (DNA): TGTGCCTGGAGTGGTTATAATTCACCCCTCCACTTT.